What follows describes a single T cell receptor beta chain. Its antigen is unknown. PCR used 60 Vbeta primers and 13 Jbeta primers. TCRdb's table, derived via immunoSEQ multiplex PCR, lists solely in-frame clones and lacks some. The sample includes 120,000 or so clones, roughly 66% of them seen just once. Between the trimmed V and J ends, which lost 5 bases and 6 bases, there was a span of 17 bases. The CDR3 is 14 amino acids. Germline V gives CDR1 SGHAT, CDR2 FQNNGV. This specimen belongs to a study of cytomegalovirus exposure and HLA in healthy donors. Whole-study findings and limits: An assumption of roughly uniform sequencing depth across donors underlay the presence/absence analyses. There were a few CMV-associated chains whose specificity for CMV antigens was confirmed in vitro.

The source is a man between 18 and 29 years old in good health and CMV-seronegative. Sample: PBMCs. V and J are TRBV11-2 and TRBJ2-7, with TRBD2 as a possible D gene (6 bases). The CDR3 DNA reads TGTGCCAGCAGCCGACCGGCGGGATCGGGCGAGCAGTACTTC. Protein product: CASSRPAGSGEQYF.